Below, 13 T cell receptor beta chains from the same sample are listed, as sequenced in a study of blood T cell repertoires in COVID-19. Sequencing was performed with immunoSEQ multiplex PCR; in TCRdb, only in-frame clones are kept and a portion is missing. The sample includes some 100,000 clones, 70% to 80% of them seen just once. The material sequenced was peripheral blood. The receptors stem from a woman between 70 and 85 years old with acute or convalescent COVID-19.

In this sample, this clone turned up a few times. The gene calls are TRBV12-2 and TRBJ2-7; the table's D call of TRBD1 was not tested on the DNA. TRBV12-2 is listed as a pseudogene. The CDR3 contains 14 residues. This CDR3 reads CASRLEPGAYEQYV. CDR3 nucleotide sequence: TGTGCAAGTCGCTTAGAGCCAGGGGCCTACGAGCAGTACGTC.

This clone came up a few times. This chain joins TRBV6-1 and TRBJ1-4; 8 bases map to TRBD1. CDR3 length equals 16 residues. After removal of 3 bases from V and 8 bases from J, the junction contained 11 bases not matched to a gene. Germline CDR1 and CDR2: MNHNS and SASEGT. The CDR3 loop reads CASSDVRTGMEEKLFF. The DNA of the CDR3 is TGTGCCAGCAGTGACGTTAGGACAGGGATGGAGGAAAAACTGTTTTTT.

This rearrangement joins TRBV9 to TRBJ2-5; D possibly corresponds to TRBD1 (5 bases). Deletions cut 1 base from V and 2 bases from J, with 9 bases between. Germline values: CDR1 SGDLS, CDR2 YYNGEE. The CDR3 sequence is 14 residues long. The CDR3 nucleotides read TGTGCCAGCAGCGTAAACCAGGGTCAAGAGACCCAGTACTTC. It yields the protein CASSVNQGQETQYF.

The CDR3 spells CASSSQGVRDTQYF. The CDR3, as DNA: TGTGCCAGCAGCTCACAGGGGGTAAGAGATACGCAGTATTTT. The V and J genes are TRBV5-4 and TRBJ2-3; 8 bases are a match to TRBD1. Germline V gene sequence: CDR1 SGHNT, CDR2 YYREEE (reference sequence). The V and J ends lost 3 bases and 5 bases, in that order; junction bases with no gene match: 5. This CDR3 is 14 amino acids long.

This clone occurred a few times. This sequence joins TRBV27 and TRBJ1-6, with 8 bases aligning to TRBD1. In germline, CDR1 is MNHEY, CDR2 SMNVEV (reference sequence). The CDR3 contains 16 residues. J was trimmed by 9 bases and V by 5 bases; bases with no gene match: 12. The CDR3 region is CASSLGTGLRGSPLHF. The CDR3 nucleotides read TGTGCCAGCAGTCTGGGGACAGGTTTAAGGGGTTCACCCCTCCACTTT.

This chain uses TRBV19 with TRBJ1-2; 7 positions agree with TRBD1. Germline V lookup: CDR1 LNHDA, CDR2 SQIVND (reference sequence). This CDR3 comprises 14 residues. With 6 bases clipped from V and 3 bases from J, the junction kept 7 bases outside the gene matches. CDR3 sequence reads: CASRSQGVDYGYTF. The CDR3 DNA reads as TGTGCCAGTAGAAGTCAGGGGGTGGACTATGGCTACACCTTC. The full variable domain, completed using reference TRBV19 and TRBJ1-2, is DGGITQSPKYLFRKEGQNVTLSCEQNLNHDAMYWYRQDPGQGLRLIYYSQIVNDFQKGDIAEGYSVSREKKESFPLTVTSAQKNPTAFYLCASRSQGVDYGYTFGSGTRLTVV.

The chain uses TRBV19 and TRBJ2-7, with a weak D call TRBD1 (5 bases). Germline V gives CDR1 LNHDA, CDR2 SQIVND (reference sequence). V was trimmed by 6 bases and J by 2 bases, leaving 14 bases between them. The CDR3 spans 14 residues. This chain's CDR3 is CASRNPGRAYEQYF. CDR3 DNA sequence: TGTGCCAGTAGGAACCCGGGCAGGGCCTACGAGCAGTACTTC.

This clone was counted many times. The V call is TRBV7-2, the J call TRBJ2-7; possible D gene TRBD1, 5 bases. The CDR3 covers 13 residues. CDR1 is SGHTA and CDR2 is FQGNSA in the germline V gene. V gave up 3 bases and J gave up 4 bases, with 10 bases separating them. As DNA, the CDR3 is TGTGCCAGCAGCTTTAACCCAGGGTACGAGCAGTACGTC. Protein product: CASSFNPGYEQYV.

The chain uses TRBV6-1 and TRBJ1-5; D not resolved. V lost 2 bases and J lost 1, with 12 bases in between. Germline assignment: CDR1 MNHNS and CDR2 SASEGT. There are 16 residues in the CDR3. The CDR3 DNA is TGTGCCAGCAGTGAACTAGGGAGTATGAGCAATCAGCCCCAGCATTTT. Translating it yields CASSELGSMSNQPQHF.

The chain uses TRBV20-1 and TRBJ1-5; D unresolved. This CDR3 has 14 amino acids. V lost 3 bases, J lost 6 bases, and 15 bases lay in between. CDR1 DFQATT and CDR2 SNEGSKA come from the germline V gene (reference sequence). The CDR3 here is CSASSNLRGQPQHF. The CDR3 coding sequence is TGCAGTGCTAGTTCGAATCTACGGGGTCAGCCCCAGCATTTT.

Here the CDR3 reads CASSLQGAQETQYF. The CDR3 DNA is TGTGCCAGCAGCCTACAGGGGGCTCAAGAGACCCAGTACTTC. The chain recombines TRBV5-5 with TRBJ2-5; TRBD1 aligns across 9 bases. Per the germline V gene, CDR1 is SGHKS and CDR2 is YYEKEE (reference sequence). The CDR3 totals 14 residues. The V gene end was trimmed by 4 bases and the J gene end by 2 bases; junction bases not matched to a gene: 3.

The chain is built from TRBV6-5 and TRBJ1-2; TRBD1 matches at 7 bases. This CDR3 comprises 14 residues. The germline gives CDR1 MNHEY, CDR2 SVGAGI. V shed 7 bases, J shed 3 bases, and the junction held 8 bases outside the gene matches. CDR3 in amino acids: CASTPTGTDYGYTF. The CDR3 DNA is TGTGCCAGCACCCCTACCGGGACAGACTATGGCTACACCTTC.

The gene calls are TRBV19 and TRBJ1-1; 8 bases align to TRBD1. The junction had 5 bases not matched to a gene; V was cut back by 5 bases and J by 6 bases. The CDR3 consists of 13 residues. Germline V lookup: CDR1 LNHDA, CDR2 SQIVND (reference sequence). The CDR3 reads CASSRDRLAEAFF. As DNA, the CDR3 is TGTGCCAGTAGTCGGGACAGGCTCGCTGAAGCTTTCTTT.